This T cell receptor beta chain originates from a study of human T cells and chemical hapten exposure. The wider study: The study patch tested 0.01% DPC on the upper back and read results at 6 days. Whole-study results and caveats: Donors, who had alopecia, may show an immune response that differs from healthy people's. After DPC sensitization, TCRs above 1 in 1000 frequency showed no change.

This clonotype was seen a few times. The antigen is undetermined. Time point of the sample: patch test 2, 6 weeks after DPC sensitization. Treatment reported: therapeutic diphenylcyclopropenone sensitization with weekly scalp DPC. Donation of samples came from alopecia patients who were 18 to 70 years old and suitable for DPC. TCRdb reprocessed the RACE reads via MiXCR and lists one record per CDR3 protein. The sample lists 350,000 to 400,000 distinct CDR3 sequences; about 6% were seen once. The material was whole blood, obtained in connection with sensitization to the hapten diphenylcyclopropenone (DPC). This receptor was obtained from a young woman with alopecia areata. Some clones in this sample may be carry-over from other donors' samples.

The CDR3: CASSQDGTVTDTQYF. CDR3 sequence (DNA): TGTGCCAGCAGCCAAGACGGGACAGTCACAGATACGCAGTATTTT. This rearrangement joins TRBV4-2 to TRBJ2-3; 7 bases agree with TRBD1. This CDR3 is built from 15 residues. The trim removed 0 bases at V and 2 bases at J, leaving 2 bases unmatched. Germline V gene lookup returns CDR1 LGHNA and CDR2 YNFKEQ.